The clone carrying this T cell receptor beta chain came up a few times. This sample stems from a study of control samples from healthy donors and cancer patients. V dropped 6 bases and J dropped 12; count of bases not matched to a gene: 13. The CDR3 sequence is 13 residues long. In germline, CDR1 is SGHNT, CDR2 YYREEE (reference sequence). The data were produced by immunoSEQ multiplex PCR, yet TCRdb's version contains in-frame clones alone and is incomplete. The sample has around 180,000 clones; 85% to 95% are singletons. This chain uses TRBV5-4 with TRBJ1-2, with 8 bases aligning to TRBD1. The specimen sequenced was blood. This sequence was found in a woman younger than 30 in good health. The CDR3: CASTAGTGPLNTF. As DNA, the CDR3 is TGTGCCAGCACCGCAGGGACAGGTCCACTAAACACCTTC.